The rows below give T cell receptor beta chains drawn from one sample of a study of a mutant IDH1 vaccine in newly diagnosed glioma. No antigens are known for them. Profiling relied on immunoSEQ multiplex PCR, and the TCRdb table lists in-frame clones only, not all of them. The repertoire holds roughly 62,000 clones, with 75% to 90% as singletons. The sequences come from PBMCs, collected from a glioma patient whose treatment included an IDH1 peptide vaccine. All receptors come from a man aged 35 to 55 with glioma. CDR3s include the opening cysteine and the closing phenylalanine or tryptophan. A D gene is named only where the DNA matches it firmly. For some rows the clone size is stated as once, few or many, or as a class when expanded; others skip it.

>TRBJ1-5|NA|TRBV28|16|NA
CASSRRDLTSRQPQHF
TGTGCCAGCAGCCGCCGGGACCTTACCTCTCGTCAGCCCCAGCATTTT
>TRBJ1-3|NA|TRBV11-3|16|TRBD1
CASSLGPTGAGNTIYF
TGTGCCAGCAGCTTAGGCCCGACAGGGGCTGGAAACACCATATATTTT
>TRBJ2-7|NA|TRBV4-1|15|NA
CASSQVQGLSYEQYF
TGCGCCAGCAGCCAAGTTCAGGGATTGAGCTACGAGCAGTACTTC
>TRBJ2-5|NA|TRBV7-9|14|TRBD1
CASSLAGGRETQYF
TGTGCCAGCAGCTTAGCAGGGGGCCGGGAGACCCAGTACTTC
>TRBJ2-1|NA|TRBV29-1|16|TRBD2
CSVVSLAGGPYNEQFF
TGCAGCGTTGTGAGTCTAGCGGGAGGGCCCTACAATGAGCAGTTCTTC
>TRBJ2-2|NA|TRBV6-6|14|TRBD2
CATQRGYNTGELFF
TGTGCCACCCAGCGGGGGTACAACACCGGGGAGCTGTTTTTT
>TRBJ2-3|NA|TRBV7-8|15|NA
CASSARTRSPDTQYF
TGTGCCAGCAGCGCTCGGACCCGGTCCCCAGATACGCAGTATTTT
>TRBJ2-6|few|TRBV10-1|16|NA
CASSDKVGSGANVLTF
TGCGCCAGCAGTGATAAAGTAGGATCTGGGGCCAACGTCCTGACTTTC
>TRBJ1-1|NA|TRBV2|13|NA
CASSEGGLAEAFF
TGTGCCAGCAGTGAAGGAGGACTTGCTGAAGCTTTCTTT
>TRBJ1-4|NA|TRBV7-9|16|NA
CASSSSLNILGEKLFF
TGTGCCAGCAGCTCTTCCTTGAACATACTAGGTGAAAAACTGTTTTTT
>TRBJ1-4|NA|TRBV19|13|TRBD1
CATLDRAFEKLFF
TGTGCCACCCTGGACAGGGCTTTTGAAAAACTGTTTTTT
>TRBJ2-1|few|TRBV4-2|15|TRBD1
CASSQEDTGVNEQFF
TGTGCCAGCAGCCAAGAGGACACAGGGGTCAATGAGCAGTTCTTC
>TRBJ2-3|NA|TRBV5-4|14|TRBD1
CASSTDRGTDTQYF
TGTGCCAGCAGCACTGACAGGGGCACAGATACGCAGTATTTT
>TRBJ2-6|NA|TRBV6-4|15|NA
CASSYSLDGANVLTF
TGTGCCAGCAGTTACTCGCTAGATGGGGCCAACGTCCTGACTTTC
>TRBJ1-2|NA|TRBV29-1|12|TRBD1
CSVENRGLGYTF
TGCAGCGTTGAAAACAGGGGGCTTGGCTACACCTTC
>TRBJ2-2|NA|TRBV30|14|NA
CAWRTVLETGELFF
TGTGCCTGGAGAACCGTCTTGGAGACCGGGGAGCTGTTTTTT
>TRBJ1-2|NA|TRBV4-1|15|NA
CASSQDWAGTYGYTF
TGCGCCAGCAGCCAAGATTGGGCCGGGACCTATGGCTACACCTTC
>TRBJ1-1|NA|TRBV18|15|NA
CASSPSQVGRTEAFF
TGTGCCAGCTCACCCAGCCAGGTTGGTAGAACTGAAGCTTTCTTT
>TRBJ1-1|NA|TRBV4-2|16|NA
CASSQPTGGKNTEAFF
TGTGCCAGCAGCCAACCGACCGGGGGCAAGAACACTGAAGCTTTCTTT
>TRBJ1-2|NA|TRBV28|14|TRBD1
CASSYKEQTGSYTF
TGTGCCAGCAGCTATAAGGAACAGACAGGGAGCTACACCTTC
>TRBJ2-7|NA|TRBV7-8|16|TRBD2
CASSADRAGGGNEQYF
TGTGCCAGCAGCGCCGACCGGGCGGGAGGAGGGAACGAGCAGTACTTC
>TRBJ1-1|once|TRBV5-1|16|TRBD1
CASSVPGQGLNTEAFF
TGCGCCAGCAGCGTCCCGGGACAGGGCTTGAACACTGAAGCTTTCTTT
>TRBJ2-3|NA|TRBV30|12|NA
CAWGSDSDTQYF
TGTGCCTGGGGATCAGACTCAGATACGCAGTATTTT
>TRBJ2-3|NA|TRBV6-4|13|NA
CASSGQQGDTQYF
TGTGCCAGCAGTGGTCAGCAGGGAGATACGCAGTATTTT
>TRBJ1-5|NA|TRBV28|14|NA
CASRQIGGNQPQHF
TGTGCCAGCAGACAAATAGGGGGCAATCAGCCCCAGCATTTT
>TRBJ2-1|NA|TRBV18|15|TRBD2
CASSGLAGELNEQFF
TGTGCCAGCTCGGGACTAGCGGGGGAGCTTAATGAGCAGTTCTTC
>TRBJ2-7|NA|TRBV28|13|NA
CASSRTLGRGKNF
TGTGCCAGCAGCCGCACGCTAGGAAGGGGCAAGAACTTC
>TRBJ1-2|NA|TRBV9|15|NA
CASSVLGQTYGGYTF
TGTGCCAGCAGCGTCCTCGGACAGACCTATGGTGGCTACACCTTC
>TRBJ1-2|NA|TRBV5-4|14|NA
CASSQTSGLYGYTF
TGTGCCAGCAGCCAGACCTCAGGGTTATATGGCTACACCTTC
>TRBJ2-4|NA|TRBV11-2|12|NA
CASSSGPAIQYF
TGTGCCAGCAGCTCAGGGCCGGCCATTCAGTACTTC
>TRBJ1-2|NA|TRBV5-1|13|TRBD1
CASSWDRDYGYTF
TGCGCCAGCAGCTGGGACAGAGACTATGGCTACACCTTC
>TRBJ2-7|NA|TRBV7-9|14|NA
CASSLEPGTYEQYF
TGTGCCAGCAGCTTAGAACCCGGGACCTACGAGCAGTACTTC
>TRBJ2-2|NA|TRBV28|14|TRBD2
CASSISGGDRELFF
TGTGCCAGCAGCATTAGCGGGGGGGACCGGGAGCTGTTTTTT
>TRBJ2-1|NA|TRBV5-6|14|NA
CAEGKFSSGNEQFF
TGTGCGGAGGGGAAATTCTCATCGGGCAATGAGCAGTTCTTC
>TRBJ2-5|NA|TRBV11-1|14|NA
CASSLVSPRETQYF
TGTGCCAGCAGCTTGGTGTCTCCCCGGGAGACCCAGTACTTC
>TRBJ2-7|NA|TRBV4-2|20|TRBD2
CASSQVRLAGGRWGSYEQYF
TGTGCCAGCAGCCAAGTTCGACTAGCGGGAGGGAGGTGGGGATCCTACGAGCAGTACTTC
>TRBJ2-7|NA|TRBV7-2|13|NA
CASSSPSSYEQYF
TGTGCCAGCAGCTCCCCTAGTTCCTACGAGCAGTACTTC
>TRBJ2-1|NA|TRBV5-1|15|NA
CASSLEGNQYNEQFF
TGCGCCAGCAGCTTGGAAGGGAACCAGTACAATGAGCAGTTCTTC
>TRBJ1-3|NA|TRBV21-1|16|NA
CASIWRGPNSGNTIYF
TGTGCCAGCATTTGGCGCGGACCGAACTCTGGAAACACCATATATTTT
>TRBJ1-1|NA|TRBV6-5|13|NA
CASRRSMNTEAFF
TGTGCCAGCAGGCGGTCAATGAACACTGAAGCTTTCTTT
>TRBJ2-1|NA|TRBV5-1|15|NA
CASSLGDQLRLEQFF
TGCGCCAGCAGCTTGGGAGACCAATTGCGTCTTGAGCAGTTCTTC
>TRBJ2-7|NA|TRBV4-1|15|NA
CASSQVGPALDEQYF
TGCGCCAGCAGCCAAGTAGGGCCTGCTCTCGACGAGCAGTACTTC
>TRBJ1-5|once|TRBV28|14|NA
CASSLGGSGQPQHF
TGTGCCAGCAGTCTTGGGGGCAGCGGTCAGCCCCAGCATTTT
>TRBJ2-7|medium-sized|TRBV28|15|NA
CASRSPGTLTYEQYF
TGTGCCAGCAGATCCCCCGGGACACTAACCTACGAGCAGTACTTC
>TRBJ2-2|NA|TRBV5-1|18|NA
CASSLEPGGPTNTGELFF
TGCGCCAGCAGCTTGGAACCCGGGGGACCTACGAACACCGGGGAGCTGTTTTTT
>TRBJ2-5|NA|TRBV2|14|TRBD1
CASSDQGAHQTQYF
TGTGCCAGCAGTGACCAGGGGGCTCATCAGACCCAGTACTTC
>TRBJ2-2|few|TRBV6-1|14|TRBD2
CASRSGGATGELFF
TGTGCCAGCAGAAGCGGGGGGGCAACCGGGGAGCTGTTTTTT
>TRBJ2-7|NA|TRBV11-2|11|NA
CASSSFDEQYF
TGTGCCAGCAGCTCGTTCGACGAGCAGTACTTC
>TRBJ1-4|NA|TRBV30|14|NA
CAWRKASTNEKLFF
TGTGCCTGGAGGAAGGCATCAACTAATGAAAAACTGTTTTTT
>TRBJ2-6|NA|TRBV19|14|NA
CASAQGYGANVLTF
TGTGCCAGTGCACAGGGTTATGGGGCCAACGTCCTGACTTTC
>TRBJ1-3|NA|TRBV11-2|15|NA
CASSLETYTGNTIYF
TGTGCCAGCAGCTTAGAGACATATACTGGAAACACCATATATTTT
>TRBJ2-7|NA|TRBV5-6|14|NA
CASRPVIGTYEQYF
TGTGCCAGCAGACCTGTAATCGGAACCTACGAGCAGTACTTC
>TRBJ2-5|NA|TRBV19|15|TRBD2
CATQGTAGVQETQYF
TGTGCCACCCAAGGAACAGCGGGGGTTCAAGAGACCCAGTACTTC
>TRBJ2-1|medium-sized|TRBV11-2|14|NA
CASSLVGSYNEQFF
TGTGCCAGCAGCTTAGTAGGGTCTTACAATGAGCAGTTCTTC
>TRBJ1-2|once|TRBV19|15|NA
CASSIDPVKSRGYTF
TGTGCCAGTAGTATAGATCCCGTCAAGAGTCGGGGCTACACCTTC